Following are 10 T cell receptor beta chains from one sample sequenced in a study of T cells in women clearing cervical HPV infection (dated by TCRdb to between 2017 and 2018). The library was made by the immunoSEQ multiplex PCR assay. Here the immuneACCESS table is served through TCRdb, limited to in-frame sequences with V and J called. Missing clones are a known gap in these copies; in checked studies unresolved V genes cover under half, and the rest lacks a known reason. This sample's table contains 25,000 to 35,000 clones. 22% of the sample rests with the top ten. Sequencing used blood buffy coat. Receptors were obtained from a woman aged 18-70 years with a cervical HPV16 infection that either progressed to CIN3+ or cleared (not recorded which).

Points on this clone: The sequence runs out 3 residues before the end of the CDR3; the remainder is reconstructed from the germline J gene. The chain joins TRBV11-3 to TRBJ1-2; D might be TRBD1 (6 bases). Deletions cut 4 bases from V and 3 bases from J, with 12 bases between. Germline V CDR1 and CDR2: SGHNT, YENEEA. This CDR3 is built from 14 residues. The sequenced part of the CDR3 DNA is TGTGCCAGCAGCTCAAGCTACAGGGACTATGGC. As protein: CASSSSYRDYG. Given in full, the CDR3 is CASSSSYRDYGYTF.

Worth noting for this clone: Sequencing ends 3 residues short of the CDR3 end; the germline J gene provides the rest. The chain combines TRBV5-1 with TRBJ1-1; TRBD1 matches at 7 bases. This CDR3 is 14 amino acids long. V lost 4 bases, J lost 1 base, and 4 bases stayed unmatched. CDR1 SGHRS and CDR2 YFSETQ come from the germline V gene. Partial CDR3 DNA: TGCGCCAGCAGCAGGGACAGTGGGAACACTGAA. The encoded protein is CASSRDSGNTE. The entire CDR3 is CASSRDSGNTEAFF. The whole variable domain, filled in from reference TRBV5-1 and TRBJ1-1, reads KAGVTQTPRYLIKTRGQQVTLSCSPISGHRSVSWYQQTPGQGLQFLFEYFSETQRNKGNFPGRFSGRQFSNSRSEMNVSTLELGDSALYLCASSRDSGNTEAFFGQGTRLTVV.

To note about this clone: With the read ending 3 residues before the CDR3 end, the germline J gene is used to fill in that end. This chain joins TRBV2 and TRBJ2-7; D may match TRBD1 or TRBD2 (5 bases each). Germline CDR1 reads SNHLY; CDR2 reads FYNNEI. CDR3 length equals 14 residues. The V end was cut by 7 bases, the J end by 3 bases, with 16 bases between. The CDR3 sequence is CASMRPEGIYEQYF. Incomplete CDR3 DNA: TGTGCCAGCATGAGGCCAGAGGGGATCTACGAG.

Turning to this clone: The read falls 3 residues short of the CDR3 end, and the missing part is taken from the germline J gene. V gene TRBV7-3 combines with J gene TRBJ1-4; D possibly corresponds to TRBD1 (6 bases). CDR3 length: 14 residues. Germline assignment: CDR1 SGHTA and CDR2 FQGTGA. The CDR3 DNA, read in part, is TGTGCCAGCAGCTCGGACAGTTATAATTCACCA. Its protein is CASSSDSYNSP. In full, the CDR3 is CASSSDSYNSPLFF.

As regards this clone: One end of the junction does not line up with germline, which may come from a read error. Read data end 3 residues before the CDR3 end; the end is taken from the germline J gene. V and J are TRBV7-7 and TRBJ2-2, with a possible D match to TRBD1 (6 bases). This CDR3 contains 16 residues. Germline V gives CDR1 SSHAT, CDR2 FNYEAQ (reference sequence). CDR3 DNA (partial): TGTGCTAGCAGCTTAGAGGACAGAGTAAACACCGGGGAG. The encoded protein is CASSLEDRVNTGE. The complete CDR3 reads CASSLEDRVNTGELFF.

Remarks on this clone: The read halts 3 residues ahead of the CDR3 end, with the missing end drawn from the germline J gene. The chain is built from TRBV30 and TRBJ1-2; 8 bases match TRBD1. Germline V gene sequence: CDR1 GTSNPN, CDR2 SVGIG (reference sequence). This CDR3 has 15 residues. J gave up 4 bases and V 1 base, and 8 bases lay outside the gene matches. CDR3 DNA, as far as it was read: TGTGCCTGGAGTGCACAGGGGGGATGGGGCTATGGC. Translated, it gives CAWSAQGGWGYG. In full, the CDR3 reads CAWSAQGGWGYGYTF.

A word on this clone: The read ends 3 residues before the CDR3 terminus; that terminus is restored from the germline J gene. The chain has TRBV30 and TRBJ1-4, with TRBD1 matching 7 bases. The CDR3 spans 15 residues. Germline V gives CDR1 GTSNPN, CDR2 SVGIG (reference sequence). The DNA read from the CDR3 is TGTGCCTGGAGTGTAGGGGGCTCTGGGGCCAACGTA. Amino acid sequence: CAWSVGGSGANV. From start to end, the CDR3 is CAWSVGGSGANVLFF. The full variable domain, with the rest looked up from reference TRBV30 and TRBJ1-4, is SQTIHQWPATLVQPVGSPLSLECTVEGTSNPNLYWYRQAAGRGLQLLFYSVGIGQISSEVPQNLSASRPQDRQFILSSKKLLLSDSGFYLCAWSVGGSGANVLFFGSGTQLSVL.

Partial CDR3 DNA: TGTGCCAGCAGCTTGAGGGCTAGCGGGATAAATACG. Translation gives CASSLRASGINT. The whole CDR3 is CASSLRASGINTQYF. The chain has TRBV5-6 and TRBJ2-3, with 9 bases that match TRBD2. Read data end 3 residues before the CDR3 end; the end is taken from the germline J gene. Trimming took 1 base from V and 7 from J; bases not matched to a gene: 7. The CDR3 is 15 amino acids. CDR1 is SGHDT and CDR2 is YYEEEE in the germline V gene.

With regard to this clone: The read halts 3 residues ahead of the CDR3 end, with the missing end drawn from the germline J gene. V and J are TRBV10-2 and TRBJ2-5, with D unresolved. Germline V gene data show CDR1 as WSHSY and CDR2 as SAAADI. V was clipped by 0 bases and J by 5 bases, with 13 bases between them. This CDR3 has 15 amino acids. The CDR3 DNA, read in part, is TGCGCCAGCAGTGAGTCGCGTAAAAGTCCGGAGACC. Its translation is CASSESRKSPET. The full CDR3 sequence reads CASSESRKSPETQYF.

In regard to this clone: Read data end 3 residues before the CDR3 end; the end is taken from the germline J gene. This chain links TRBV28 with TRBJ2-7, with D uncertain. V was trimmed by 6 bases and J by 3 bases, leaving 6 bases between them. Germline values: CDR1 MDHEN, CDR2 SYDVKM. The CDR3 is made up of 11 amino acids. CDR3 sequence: CASRGNYEQYF. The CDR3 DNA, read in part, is TGTGCCAGCAGGGGCAACTACGAG. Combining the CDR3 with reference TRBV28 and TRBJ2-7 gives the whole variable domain DVKVTQSSRYLVKRTGEKVFLECVQDMDHENMFWYRQDPGLGLRLIYFSYDVKMKEKGDIPEGYSVSREKKERFSLILESASTNQTSMYLCASRGNYEQYFGPGTRLTVT.